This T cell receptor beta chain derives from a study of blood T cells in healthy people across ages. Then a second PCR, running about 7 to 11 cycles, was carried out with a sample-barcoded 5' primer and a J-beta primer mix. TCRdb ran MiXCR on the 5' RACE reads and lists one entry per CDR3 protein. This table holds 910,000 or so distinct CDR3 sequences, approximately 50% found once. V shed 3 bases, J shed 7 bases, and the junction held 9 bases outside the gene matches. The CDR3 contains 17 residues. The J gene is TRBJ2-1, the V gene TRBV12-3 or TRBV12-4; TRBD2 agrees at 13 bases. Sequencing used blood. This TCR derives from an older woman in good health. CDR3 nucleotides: TGTGCCAGCAGTTTTCGGGGACTAGCGGGAATTGGGAATGAGCAGTTCTTC. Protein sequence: CASSFRGLAGIGNEQFF.